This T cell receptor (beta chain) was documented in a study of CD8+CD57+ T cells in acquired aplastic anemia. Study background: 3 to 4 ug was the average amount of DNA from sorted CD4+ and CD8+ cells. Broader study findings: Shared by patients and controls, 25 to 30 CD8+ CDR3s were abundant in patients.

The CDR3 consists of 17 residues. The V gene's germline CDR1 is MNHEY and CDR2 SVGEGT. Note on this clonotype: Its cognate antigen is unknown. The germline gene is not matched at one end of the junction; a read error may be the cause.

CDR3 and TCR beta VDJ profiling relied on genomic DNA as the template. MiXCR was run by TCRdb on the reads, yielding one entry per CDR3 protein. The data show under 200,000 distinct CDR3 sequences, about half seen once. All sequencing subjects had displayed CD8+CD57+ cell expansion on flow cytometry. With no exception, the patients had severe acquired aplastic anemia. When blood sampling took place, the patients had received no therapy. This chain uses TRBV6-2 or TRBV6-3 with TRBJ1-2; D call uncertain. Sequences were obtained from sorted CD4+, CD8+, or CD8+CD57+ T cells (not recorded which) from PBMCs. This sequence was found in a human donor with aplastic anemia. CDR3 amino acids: CASSYSVLGPYLYGYTF. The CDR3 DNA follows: TGTGCCAGTAGTTACTCGGTCCTTGGGCCTTACCTGTATGGCTACACCTTC.